The 16 T cell receptor beta chains presented below share a single source sample, sequenced in a study of spatial heterogeneity in lung cancer. TCRdb reanalysed the 5' RACE reads using MiXCR and keeps one entry per CDR3 protein. Among tens of thousands of distinct CDR3 sequences, approximately 6% were seen once, and the ten largest hold about 15%. Time point in this sample: sample taken at primary tumor resection. This sample comprised PBMCs, obtained at surgery. These TCRs come from a female donor with early-stage non-small cell lung cancer.

This clonotype appeared many times. Here the CDR3 DNA reads TGTGCCAGCAGCCAAGTACGGGAGGTACATACGCAGTATTTT. Residues: CASSQVREVHTQYF. J is TRBJ2-3 and V is TRBV3-1; 7 bases match TRBD2. The CDR3 is 14 amino acids. CDR1 LGHDT and CDR2 YNNKEL come from the germline V gene (reference sequence). V shed 1 base, J shed 7 bases, and the junction held 5 bases outside the gene matches.

This clonotype was found many times. The chain is built from TRBV6-2 or TRBV6-3 and TRBJ1-4; TRBD1 agrees at 7 bases. Germline V CDR1 and CDR2: MNHEY, SVGEGT. With 8 bases clipped from V and 8 bases from J, the junction kept 14 bases outside the gene matches. The CDR3 is 15 amino acids. The CDR3, as DNA: TGTGCCAGCGGGCAACACAGGGACAGCGGGGAAAAACTGTTTTTT. As protein: CASGQHRDSGEKLFF.

This clonotype has at least ten counts. V and J are TRBV7-6 and TRBJ1-3, with D unresolved. CDR3 length: 14 amino acids. CDR1 and CDR2 (germline): SGHVS, FNYEAQ. V was cut by 3 bases and J by 6 bases, with 12 bases left in between. CDR3 sequence (DNA): TGTGCCAGCAGCTTTTCAGGAGGAGAAAACACCATATATTTT. Its translation: CASSFSGGENTIYF.

The chain uses TRBV28 and TRBJ2-3; 7 nucleotides line up with TRBD1. The length of the CDR3 is 17 residues. Trimming at V came to 4 bases and at J to 1 base, leaving 11 bases not matched to a gene. From germline, CDR1 is MDHEN and CDR2 SYDVKM. The CDR3 coding sequence is TGTGCCAGCAGTTCCCCTCAGACAGGGTCGGGCACAGATACGCAGTATTTT. Translating it yields CASSSPQTGSGTDTQYF.

This clonotype was detected only a few times. This chain joins TRBV4-2 and TRBJ1-5; a possible D gene is TRBD1 (5 bases). V lost 0 bases and J 4 bases, leaving 7 bases between the germline ends. The germline CDR1 and CDR2 sequences are LGHNA and YNFKEQ. The CDR3 covers 14 residues. The CDR3 DNA reads as TGTGCCAGCAGCCAAGACGGGGGGAATCAGCCCCAGCATTTT. This gives the protein CASSQDGGNQPQHF.

Only a few counts were recorded for this clonotype. The rearrangement links TRBV12-3 or TRBV12-4 to TRBJ1-1; TRBD1 matches at 9 bases. The V gene end was trimmed by 5 bases and the J gene end by 3 bases; junction bases not matched to a gene: 10. This CDR3 is built from 16 residues. Here the CDR3 reads CASSPSPGTGYTEAFF. The CDR3 DNA reads TGTGCCAGCAGTCCCAGTCCCGGGACAGGGTACACTGAAGCTTTCTTT.

This clonotype was seen only a few times. The rearrangement uses TRBV29-1 and TRBJ2-7, with D hard to call. The CDR3 spans 11 residues. The germline gives CDR1 SQVTM, CDR2 ANQGSEA. Trimming shortened V by 4 bases and J by 0 bases, and 4 bases separated the two germline ends. CDR3 bases: TGCAGCGTTGTTATCTCCTACGAGCAGTACGTC. Its protein is CSVVISYEQYV.

This clonotype has just a few counts. V and J are TRBV11-2 and TRBJ2-1; 7 bases map to TRBD1. The CDR3 loop spans 13 amino acids. The V and J ends lost 7 bases and 6 bases, in that order; junction bases with no gene match: 6. The germline gives CDR1 SGHAT, CDR2 FQNNGV. The CDR3 DNA reads as TGTGCCAGCACCACCGGACAGGTCAATGAGCAGTTCTTC. Translated, it gives CASTTGQVNEQFF.

This clonotype was seen many times. V and J are TRBV2 and TRBJ2-1, with 9 bases that match TRBD2. V lost 6 bases to trimming and J lost 9 bases; unmatched junction nucleotides: 6. The CDR3 is 13 residues long. Germline V gives CDR1 SNHLY, CDR2 FYNNEI. The chain's CDR3 is CASSLEAGGEQFF. The CDR3 region has the DNA TGTGCCAGCAGCCTAGAAGCGGGGGGTGAGCAGTTCTTC.

The sample holds many counts of this clonotype. This rearrangement joins TRBV5-6 to TRBJ1-5, with TRBD1 matching over 8 bases. Germline V gene lookup returns CDR1 SGHDT and CDR2 YYEEEE. Germline trimming cut 6 bases from V and 1 base from J; bases unmatched to any gene: 12. The CDR3 consists of 17 residues. The CDR3 sequence: CASIYSGGAFSNQPQHF. For the CDR3, the DNA is TGTGCCAGCATCTACTCAGGGGGCGCATTCAGCAATCAGCCCCAGCATTTT.

The sample holds a few counts of this clonotype. The V and J genes are TRBV2 and TRBJ1-4; no clear D. The CDR3 runs to 14 residues. V dropped 4 bases and J dropped 6 bases, with 12 bases sitting between them. Per the germline V gene, CDR1 is SNHLY and CDR2 is FYNNEI. CDR3 region: CASSVGQVYEKLFF. CDR3 DNA sequence: TGTGCCAGCAGTGTAGGGCAGGTCTATGAAAAACTGTTTTTT.

The rearrangement joins TRBV12-3 or TRBV12-4 to TRBJ1-1; no clear D gene. Trimming pared 4 bases from V and 4 bases from J, leaving 7 bases between. The CDR3 length is 12 residues. CDR3 sequence reads: CASSSSSTEAFF. DNA for the CDR3: TGTGCCAGCAGTTCCAGTAGCACTGAAGCTTTCTTT.

This clonotype was counted at least ten times. The chain uses TRBV28 and TRBJ2-7; possible D gene TRBD1, 6 bases. This CDR3 spans 16 amino acids. V dropped 6 bases and J dropped 1 base, with 19 bases sitting between them. The V gene's germline CDR1 is MDHEN and CDR2 SYDVKM. The CDR3 coding sequence is TGTGCCAGCAGCCGATCCTCGGGACACACTTCCTACGAGCAGTACTTC. It codes for CASSRSSGHTSYEQYF.

This clonotype was counted ten times or more. The genes are TRBV18 and TRBJ2-5; the D is unclear. Germline lookup yields CDR1 KGHSH and CDR2 LQKENI. The CDR3 spans 13 residues. V lost 3 bases and J lost 1, with 6 bases in between. The CDR3 DNA follows: TGTGCCAGCTCACCTTCAACCCAAGAGACCCAGTACTTC. This translates into CASSPSTQETQYF. Full variable domain (outside the CDR3, taken from reference TRBV18 and TRBJ2-5): NAGVMQNPRHLVRRRGQEARLRCSPMKGHSHVYWYRQLPEEGLKFMVYLQKENIIDESGMPKERFSAEFPKEGPSILRIQQVVRGDSAAYFCASSPSTQETQYFGPGTRLLVL.

The chain is built from TRBV28 and TRBJ2-2, with TRBD1 identical over 9 bases. CDR1 and CDR2 (germline): MDHEN, SYDVKM. The CDR3 covers 16 residues. V was pared by 2 bases and J by 5 bases, with 6 bases of the junction left unmatched. The CDR3 DNA reads TGTGCCAGCAGTTTACCCGGGACAGGGAAGACCGGGGAGCTGTTTTTT. It yields the protein CASSLPGTGKTGELFF.

This clonotype was seen only a few times. The V and J genes are TRBV28 and TRBJ1-1; D is unclear. The germline V and J ends were trimmed by 1 base and 4 bases, with 10 bases remaining between them. The CDR3 runs to 14 residues. In germline, CDR1 is MDHEN, CDR2 SYDVKM. DNA of the CDR3: TGTGCCAGCAGTTTATCCTCTACAATCACTGAAGCTTTCTTT. It translates to CASSLSSTITEAFF.